This T cell receptor beta chain was profiled in a study of blood T cell repertoires in COVID-19. Turning to the study itself: COVID-19 samples, acute and convalescent, were from the United States, Italy and Spain. PBMCs, B-cell-depleted T cells, or T cells provided the cDNA or gDNA that made up the material.

In the authors' methods: Nucleated cell number was recorded as an estimate derived from reference gene primer amplification. The repertoire was sequenced with immunoSEQ multiplex PCR; TCRdb's copy has only in-frame clones and lacks some. V and J calls and clone size follow that table, whereas D and trimming were derived from the DNA. The table records about 150,000 clones, 75% to 90% of them present only once. Germline CDR1 reads KGHSY; CDR2 reads FQNENV. V lost 3 bases to trimming and J lost 5 bases, with 11 bases between them. The CDR3 loop spans 13 amino acids. Input material: peripheral blood. The clonotype comes from a woman in her 70s with acute or convalescent COVID-19. The gene calls are TRBV16 and TRBJ2-7, with unresolved D. CDR3 residues: CASSHRSSDEQYF. DNA of the CDR3: TGTGCCAGCAGCCACCGGAGTTCAGACGAGCAGTACTTC.